Each of the 32 T cell receptor beta chains below was sequenced from the same sample in a study of T-cell memory formation after mild COVID-19. TCRdb analysed the 5' RACE reads with MiXCR anew, one entry per CDR3 protein. The repertoire holds approximately 250,000 distinct CDR3 sequences, with over 15% as singletons. What was sequenced was PBMCs or a T cell subset sorted from them (not recorded which). All receptors come from a young man who had mild COVID-19 (a few samples of this study predate the infection). Cell type and time point are not known.

This clonotype was seen a handful of times. V and J are TRBV29-1 and TRBJ1-2, with D uncertain. CDR3 length: 11 residues. V lost 1 base, J lost 8 bases, and 8 bases lay in between. Germline CDR1 SQVTM, CDR2 ANQGSEA. The CDR3 loop is CSVEAPGGYTF. The CDR3 DNA reads as TGCAGCGTTGAAGCACCGGGCGGCTACACCTTC.

This chain joins TRBV4-3 and TRBJ2-3; weak D call: TRBD2 (5 bases). This CDR3 is 17 amino acids long. Germline values: CDR1 LGHNA, CDR2 YSLEER. The V end lost 1 base, the J end lost 6 bases, and 20 bases lay between the germline ends. CDR3 region: CASSQGADGRPQDTQYF. DNA of the CDR3: TGCGCCAGCAGCCAAGGAGCGGACGGCCGTCCCCAGGATACGCAGTATTTT.

This clonotype appeared a few times. The rearrangement links TRBV7-2 to TRBJ2-6; D unresolved. Germline CDR1 SGHTA, CDR2 FQGNSA. Trimming took off 6 bases at V and 4 bases at J, with 7 bases between the two ends. The CDR3 extends over 13 amino acids. CDR3 region: CASRFQGANVLTF. The CDR3 bases are TGTGCCAGCAGATTTCAGGGGGCCAACGTCCTGACTTTC. Using reference TRBV7-2 and TRBJ2-6 for the parts outside the CDR3, the full variable domain is GAGVSQSPSNKVTEKGKDVELRCDPISGHTALYWYRQSLGQGLEFLIYFQGNSAPDKSGLPSDRFSAERTGGSVSTLTIQRTQQEDSAVYLCASRFQGANVLTFGAGSRLTVL.

There are a few counts of this clonotype. J is TRBJ2-7 and V is TRBV3-1; the D gene is possibly TRBD2 (6 bases). V was shortened by 1 base and J by 3 bases, with 10 bases between the two germline ends. CDR3 length: 14 residues. CDR1 and CDR2 (germline): LGHDT, YNNKEL (reference sequence). The CDR3 reads CASSQGPGLYEQYV. CDR3 DNA: TGTGCCAGCAGCCAAGGGCCGGGACTCTACGAGCAGTACGTC.

The gene calls are TRBV11-2 and TRBJ2-5, with 10 bases matching TRBD2. The CDR3 runs to 17 residues. From germline, CDR1 is SGHAT and CDR2 FQNNGV. With V trimmed by 0 bases and J by 7 bases, 11 bases remained unmatched. The CDR3 DNA is TGTGCCAGCAGCTTAGATCGGGGGACTAGCGAACCGGGGACCCAGTACTTC. Amino acids: CASSLDRGTSEPGTQYF.

The chain joins TRBV25-1 to TRBJ2-1, with TRBD1 as a possible D gene (5 bases). Trimming pared 4 bases from V and 5 bases from J, leaving 15 bases between. The CDR3 totals 15 residues. Germline CDR1 and CDR2: MGHDK and SYGVNS. The DNA of the CDR3 is TGTGCCAGCAGTGCCCCGGCAGGGAACCACAATGAGCAGTTCTTC. Residues: CASSAPAGNHNEQFF. Full variable domain (rest looked up from reference TRBV25-1 and TRBJ2-1): EADIYQTPRYLVIGTGKKITLECSQTMGHDKMYWYQQDPGMELHLIHYSYGVNSTEKGDLSSESTVSRIRTEHFPLTLESARPSHTSQYLCASSAPAGNHNEQFFGPGTRLTVL.

This clonotype has just a few counts. The chain recombines TRBV12-3 or TRBV12-4 with TRBJ2-5; tentatively, D is TRBD2 (6 bases). This CDR3 has 15 amino acids. Trimming pared 6 bases from V and 1 base from J, leaving 15 bases between. In nucleotides, the CDR3 is TGTGCCAGCAGAGTTACGGGGACTCCCCAAGAGACCCAGTACTTC. It yields the protein CASRVTGTPQETQYF.

V gene TRBV7-6 combines with J gene TRBJ1-1; no clear D gene. Germline lookup yields CDR1 SGHVS and CDR2 FNYEAQ. Trimming took 2 bases from V and 4 from J, leaving 5 bases between them. CDR3 length equals 12 residues. The DNA of the CDR3 is TGTGCCAGCAGCTTATTATCCACTGAAGCTTTCTTT. Protein sequence: CASSLLSTEAFF.

The V call is TRBV7-2, the J call TRBJ2-1, with TRBD2 identical over 7 bases. The trim removed 5 bases at V and 11 bases at J, leaving 6 bases unmatched. Germline values: CDR1 SGHTA, CDR2 FQGNSA. There are 12 residues in the CDR3. The CDR3: CASSLREEQQFF. CDR3 nucleotide sequence: TGTGCCAGCAGCCTCCGGGAGGAGCAGCAGTTCTTC.

This rearrangement joins TRBV5-1 to TRBJ1-1; D remains ambiguous. CDR1 is SGHRS and CDR2 is YFSETQ in the germline V gene. The CDR3 length is 16 residues. V was shortened by 4 bases and J by 0 bases, with 16 bases between the two germline ends. DNA for the CDR3: TGCGCCAGCAGCCTCTCCGCGTCAGTAATGAACACTGAAGCTTTCTTT. Amino acid sequence: CASSLSASVMNTEAFF.

A remark on this clonotype: This may be a read error: a much more frequent sequence differs by one nucleotide. The rearrangement uses TRBV15 and TRBJ2-1, with no clear D. CDR3 size: 13 residues. V lost 6 bases to trimming and J lost 2 bases, with 8 bases between them. The germline V gene encodes CDR1 LNHNV and CDR2 YYDKDF (reference sequence). The CDR3 nucleotides are TGTGCCACCAGGGATACGGCCTACAATGAGCAGTTCTTC. It specifies CATRDTAYNEQFF.

The chain combines TRBV7-3 with TRBJ2-1, with TRBD2 as a possible D gene (5 bases). CDR1 is SGHTA, CDR2 FQGTGA, per germline. The germline V and J ends were trimmed by 3 bases and 4 bases, with 10 bases remaining between them. The CDR3 sequence is 14 residues long. In DNA, the CDR3 is TGTGCCAGCAGCTTGGTAGCGAATTACAATGAGCAGTTCTTC. It codes for CASSLVANYNEQFF.

This chain connects TRBV20-1 to TRBJ2-3; TRBD1 matches at 12 bases. Germline lookup yields CDR1 DFQATT and CDR2 SNEGSKA (reference sequence). The V segment lost 7 bases and the J segment 4 bases; nucleotides outside the gene matches: 3. This CDR3 is built from 13 residues. CDR3 DNA: TGCAGTGAGGGGACAGGGGGCGCAGATACGCAGTATTTT. Amino acids: CSEGTGGADTQYF.

This sequence joins TRBV12-3 or TRBV12-4 and TRBJ1-6; D might be TRBD1 (6 bases). V lost 2 bases to trimming and J lost 0 bases, with 11 bases between them. The CDR3 sequence is 17 residues long. The CDR3 bases are TGTGCCAGCAGTTTATTGGGACAAAGCTCCTATAATTCACCCCTCCACTTT. Amino acids: CASSLLGQSSYNSPLHF.

The rearrangement uses TRBV7-9 and TRBJ2-1; D gene uncertain. Germline lookup yields CDR1 SEHNR and CDR2 FQNEAQ (reference sequence). The CDR3 contains 13 residues. V shed 5 bases and J shed 7 bases, with 12 bases lying between them. This CDR3 is CASSLTIGNEQFF. DNA of the CDR3: TGTGCCAGCAGCCTGACGATCGGAAATGAGCAGTTCTTC.

The chain couples TRBV2 to TRBJ2-2; the match to TRBD2 covers 9 bases. The CDR3 contains 13 residues. Germline V gene sequence: CDR1 SNHLY, CDR2 FYNNEI. The V and J ends lost 6 bases and 4 bases, in that order; junction bases with no gene match: 0. Here the CDR3 reads CASRRGGTGELFF. The CDR3 region has the DNA TGTGCCAGCAGGCGGGGGGGCACCGGGGAGCTGTTTTTT.

This chain connects TRBV7-8 to TRBJ1-5, with D possibly TRBD1 on 5 matching bases. The V gene's germline CDR1 is SGHVS and CDR2 FQNEAQ. V lost 4 bases, J lost 7 bases, and 11 bases lay in between. This CDR3 is 13 amino acids long. The CDR3 protein is CASSSEGLQPQHF. CDR3 nucleotides: TGTGCCAGCAGCTCTGAGGGGTTACAGCCCCAGCATTTT.

The CDR3: CASRDHTADEAFF. The DNA for the CDR3 is TGTGCCAGCAGGGACCATACAGCCGATGAAGCTTTCTTT. V and J are TRBV6-2 or TRBV6-3 and TRBJ1-1; D not resolved. This CDR3 region has 13 residues. The germline gives CDR1 MNHEY, CDR2 SVGEGT. V lost 6 bases and J lost 7, with 15 bases in between.

The chain couples TRBV18 to TRBJ2-2, with D unclear. The CDR3 runs to 15 residues. Trimming removed 6 bases at V and 1 base at J, with 12 bases between. CDR1 is KGHSH and CDR2 is LQKENI in the germline V gene. The CDR3 DNA is TGTGCCAGCTCTAACACCGCCGTGAACACCGGGGAGCTGTTTTTT. This sequence encodes CASSNTAVNTGELFF.

The CDR3 DNA reads TGCGCCAGCAGCCGAATTCGGGCAGGGAGCTCCTACGAGCAGTACGTC. This codes for CASSRIRAGSSYEQYV. The V call is TRBV4-3, the J call TRBJ2-7, with D possibly being TRBD1 or TRBD2 (5 bases each). CDR1 LGHNA and CDR2 YSLEER come from the germline V gene. Trimming pared 4 bases from V and 0 bases from J, leaving 16 bases between. This CDR3 spans 16 amino acids.

This chain uses TRBV27 with TRBJ1-2; 7 positions match TRBD1. This CDR3 is 14 amino acids long. Germline trimming cut 3 bases from V and 8 bases from J; bases unmatched to any gene: 9. CDR1 is MNHEY and CDR2 is SMNVEV in the germline V gene (reference sequence). The CDR3, as DNA: TGTGCCAGCAGTTTCCTGACAGGGATCGGCGGCTACACCTTC. Encoded protein: CASSFLTGIGGYTF.

This clonotype was counted only a few times. This chain connects TRBV7-9 to TRBJ1-6, with 10 bases fitting TRBD1. The V gene end was trimmed by 4 bases and the J gene end by 10 bases; junction bases not matched to a gene: 10. This CDR3 contains 16 residues. The germline CDR1 and CDR2 sequences are SEHNR and FQNEAQ (reference sequence). CDR3 coding DNA: TGTGCCAGCAGCTCCTGGACAGGGGGAAGGGAATCACCCCTCCACTTT. Translating gives CASSSWTGGRESPLHF.

The chain carries TRBV6-1 and TRBJ2-4, with D perhaps TRBD1 or TRBD2 (6 bases each). Trimming removed 2 bases from V and 6 bases from J, with 8 bases in between. CDR1 and CDR2 (germline): MNHNS, SASEGT. There are 13 residues in the CDR3. The CDR3 is CASSEPGANIQYF. The CDR3 DNA follows: TGTGCCAGCAGTGAACCGGGGGCAAACATTCAGTACTTC.

The chain recombines TRBV7-2 with TRBJ1-5, with a possible D match to TRBD1 (5 bases). The CDR3 length is 14 residues. CDR1 is SGHTA, CDR2 FQGNSA, per germline. V lost 6 bases, J lost 0 bases, and 9 bases lay in between. The CDR3: CASSDRISNQPQHF. CDR3 in DNA: TGTGCCAGCAGTGACAGAATTAGCAATCAGCCCCAGCATTTT.

The sample holds a few counts of this clonotype. The chain uses TRBV12-3 or TRBV12-4 and TRBJ2-3, with D unclear. This CDR3 is 14 amino acids long. Trimming removed 5 bases from V and 0 bases from J, with 9 bases in between. The CDR3 here is CASSSLVSTDTQYF. CDR3 nucleotides: TGTGCCAGCAGTAGCCTTGTTAGCACAGATACGCAGTATTTT.

In this sample, this clonotype turned up a few times. This rearrangement joins TRBV12-3 or TRBV12-4 to TRBJ2-1, with TRBD2 as a possible D gene (7 bases). This CDR3 contains 15 residues. The V end lost 5 bases, the J end lost 5 bases, and 16 bases lay between the germline ends. CDR3 protein: CASSPTGLADNEQFF. CDR3 in DNA: TGTGCCAGCAGTCCAACAGGGCTAGCGGACAATGAGCAGTTCTTC.

The table lists this clonotype with a few counts. The V call is TRBV7-9, the J call TRBJ2-1, with a tentative D call TRBD2 (5 bases). This CDR3 has 15 residues. CDR1 and CDR2 from the germline V gene are SEHNR and FQNEAQ (reference sequence). Trimming cost V 5 bases and J 1 base, with 12 bases left between them. The CDR3 DNA follows: TGTGCCAGCAGCCGTTCGACGGGGTCCTACAATGAGCAGTTCTTC. The encoded protein is CASSRSTGSYNEQFF.

The chain joins TRBV12-3 or TRBV12-4 to TRBJ2-2; 13 bases fit TRBD2. The CDR3 runs 15 residues. V lost 6 bases and J lost 5; bases outside the gene matches: 3. The CDR3 DNA follows: TGTGCCAGCAGCAGGACTAGCGGGGGAACCGGGGAGCTGTTTTTT. This translates into CASSRTSGGTGELFF.

This chain links TRBV5-4 with TRBJ2-1; no clear D gene. Germline V gives CDR1 SGHNT, CDR2 YYREEE (reference sequence). This CDR3 comprises 15 residues. V was shortened by 4 bases and J by 0 bases, with 11 bases between the two germline ends. The CDR3 sequence is CASSPDFSSYNEQFF. The CDR3 DNA reads TGTGCCAGCAGCCCCGACTTCAGCTCCTACAATGAGCAGTTCTTC.

This clonotype was seen only a few times. This chain links TRBV7-2 with TRBJ1-5; no clear D. Between the trimmed V and J ends, which lost 4 bases and 5 bases, there was a span of 9 bases. Germline V gene lookup returns CDR1 SGHTA and CDR2 FQGNSA. The CDR3 is made up of 13 amino acids. The CDR3 reads CASSSAADQPQHF. Here the CDR3 DNA reads TGTGCCAGCAGCTCAGCAGCAGATCAGCCCCAGCATTTT. Using reference TRBV7-2 and TRBJ1-5 for the parts outside the CDR3, the full variable domain is GAGVSQSPSNKVTEKGKDVELRCDPISGHTALYWYRQSLGQGLEFLIYFQGNSAPDKSGLPSDRFSAERTGGSVSTLTIQRTQQEDSAVYLCASSSAADQPQHFGDGTRLSIL.

Only a few counts were recorded for this clonotype. The chain is built from TRBV29-1 and TRBJ1-1; D remains unclear. The V gene's germline CDR1 is SQVTM and CDR2 ANQGSEA. The CDR3 has 14 residues. With 3 bases removed from V and 6 bases from J, the gap between germline ends came to 17 bases. CDR3 sequence: CSVDFTEKTSEAFF. The CDR3 DNA sequence: TGCAGCGTTGATTTTACGGAGAAGACCTCTGAAGCTTTCTTT.

The chain couples TRBV5-1 to TRBJ2-5, with no clear D. Trimming pared 3 bases from V and 3 bases from J, leaving 9 bases between. The CDR3 spans 13 residues. Germline-derived CDR1 and CDR2 are SGHRS and YFSETQ. In DNA, the CDR3 is TGCGCCAGCAGCTCGGGCCCAGAAGAGACCCAGTACTTC. Protein: CASSSGPEETQYF.